This T cell receptor beta chain was retrieved from a study of blood T cell repertoires in COVID-19 (dated by TCRdb to 2018 to 2020). With respect to the entire study: The collaborator samples originated in the United States, Italy and Spain and spanned the acute and convalescent phases of COVID-19. The material from the prospective study consisted of cDNA or gDNA derived from T cells, B-cell-depleted T cells, or PBMCs. The repertoires were released in a freely available public database intended as a resource for research on the immune response to SARS-CoV-2. The dataset comprised deeply sampled blood TCRbeta repertoires from subjects exposed to, actively infected with, or recovered from COVID-19. A de-identified subject ID, COVID-19 status, age in years and sex were almost always included in the sample metadata. Where available, HLA class I and class II types were obtained from metadata supplied by the sample provider rather than from assay-based typing. The samples were drawn from two sources: the first 160 participants of the ongoing ImmuneRACE study, and over 950 subjects contributed by 6 global collaborators.

TCRbeta CDR3 regions were amplified from genomic DNA using the immunoSEQ Assay, a bias-controlled multiplex PCR. Regarding the original processing steps: The number of nucleated cells in each sample was estimated from the amplification of reference gene primers within the assay. To quantify the absolute abundance of each unique TCRbeta CDR3 rearrangement, sequence reads were collapsed and filtered. For each sample, productive Simpson clonality was calculated as the square root of Simpson's diversity index across productive rearrangements. Entries here come from immuneACCESS through TCRdb and include only in-frame sequences with V and J called. Some clones fail to appear in such tables; in the studies checked, an unresolved V gene covers under half of the shortfall, and the cause of the remainder is unknown. V, J and clone size were drawn from that table, and D and trimming were deduced from the DNA. In all, the sample holds about 90,000 clones, and roughly 80% of those were seen once. Together, the top ten hold about 10% of the sample.

Each collaborating institution followed its own protocols to collect whole blood in K2EDTA tubes. For TCRbeta analysis, collaborators shipped samples in one of three forms: frozen whole blood, isolated PBMCs, or DNA extracted from either of those sample types. General study outcomes and caveats: How much clinical and demographic metadata was included differed by source and by participant, and the metadata was provided uncurated.

CDR1 and CDR2, per the germline V gene (reference sequence), are LNHDA and SQIVND. The junction shows trimming of 2 bases on V and 1 base on J, and the gene matches do not reach 0 bases of it. The CDR3 goes from the cysteine to the phenylalanine over 14 residues. This entry keeps only the CDR3 DNA: 42 bases, framed from base 1. With regard to this clone: It has no known antigen specificity. No clone much larger than this one lies a single base away; base qualities are absent.

The V and J segments used are TRBV19 and TRBJ2-3; TRBD1 matches 7 bases in the middle. The sequenced sample was peripheral blood. The sequence was obtained from a woman in her sixties or seventies with active or convalescent COVID-19. The DNA is TGTGCCAGTAGTATACAGGGGGGCACAGATACGCAGTATTTT. It translates as CASSIQGGTDTQYF.